These T cell receptor beta chains were read from a single sample in a study of CD8 T cells in ankylosing spondylitis. TCRdb reprocessed the 5' RACE reads with MiXCR, giving one entry per CDR3 protein. Of 200,000 to 300,000 distinct CDR3 sequences in the sample, approximately 9% were seen once. Sequenced input: blood, either unsorted or a sorted T cell fraction (not recorded which). All receptors derive from a male donor with ankylosing spondylitis or in good health (not recorded which). CDR3s include the opening cysteine and the closing phenylalanine or tryptophan. Each record gives: D gene, V gene, clone size, J gene, CDR3 DNA, CDR3 protein. A D gene is named only where the DNA matches it firmly. Clone size is given for some rows only: seen once, a few or many times, or a class if the clone is expanded.

.,TRBV5-1,.,TRBJ2-5,TGCGCCAGCAGCTTGGGCTTAGGGGTAGAGACCCAGTACTTC,CASSLGLGVETQYF
.,TRBV6-1,few,TRBJ1-5,TGTGCCATCCTACGCCTTAGTCCACTCTGCAATCAGCCCCAGCATTTT,CAILRLSPLCNQPQHF
.,TRBV12-3/TRBV12-4,many,TRBJ2-1,TGTGCCAGCACCGCCGGCCCTCACTTCCCCTACAATGAGCAGTTCTTC,CASTAGPHFPYNEQFF
.,TRBV6-2/TRBV6-3,many,TRBJ2-1,TGTGCCAGCAGTTATCCAGGGTCCTACAATGAGCAGTTCTTC,CASSYPGSYNEQFF
TRBD1,TRBV30,many,TRBJ1-1,TGTGCCTGGATTGGGACAGAGATCGTGAACACTGAAGCTTTCTTT,CAWIGTEIVNTEAFF
.,TRBV3-1,few,TRBJ2-7,TGTGCCAGCAGCTTGACAGTAGACTACGAGCAGTACTTC,CASSLTVDYEQYF
.,TRBV19,.,TRBJ2-1,TGTGCCAGTAGCCGTGGGGTAGCTCCAATCAATGAGCAGTTCTTC,CASSRGVAPINEQFF
.,TRBV7-6,few,TRBJ2-7,TGTGCCAGCAGCCAGAGGACCCCAGGGTACGAGCAGTACTTC,CASSQRTPGYEQYF
.,TRBV5-1,many,TRBJ2-3,TGCGCCAGCAGCTTGGATCCTAGCGGCACAGATACGCAGTATTTT,CASSLDPSGTDTQYF
TRBD1,TRBV7-8,many,TRBJ1-5,TGTGCCAGCAGCTTAGCCTGGGGACAGGGCAAGAATCAGCCCCAGCATTTT,CASSLAWGQGKNQPQHF
TRBD1,TRBV6-4,many,TRBJ2-3,TGTGCCAGCAGTGGAGGGACAGGGAGCACAGATACGCAGTATTTT,CASSGGTGSTDTQYF
.,TRBV7-9,many,TRBJ2-3,TGTGCCAGCAGTTCCGGGGGGCCGTCCACAGATACGCAGTATTTT,CASSSGGPSTDTQYF
.,TRBV10-3,once,TRBJ2-7,TGTGCCATCAGTGAGGGGGGGACGGTCTTTCCCTACGAGCAGTACTTC,CAISEGGTVFPYEQYF
TRBD2,TRBV5-5,few,TRBJ2-7,TGTGCCAGCAGCTATTGGGGGGGGTCCTACGAGCAGTACTTC,CASSYWGGSYEQYF
.,TRBV5-1,many,TRBJ2-7,TGCGCCAGCAGCTTGGGACACTCCGAGCAGTACTTC,CASSLGHSEQYF
.,TRBV24-1,many,TRBJ2-1,TGTGCCACCAGTGATCTCAATGAGCAGTTCTTC,CATSDLNEQFF
.,TRBV2,many,TRBJ2-5,TGTGCCAGCAGTGAAAGGCCTATTGTGGTCTCAGGCGAGACCCAGTACTTC,CASSERPIVVSGETQYF
.,TRBV7-2,many,TRBJ2-7,TGTGCCAGCAGCCTGAGACACTACTACGAGCAGTACTTC,CASSLRHYYEQYF
TRBD1,TRBV6-2/TRBV6-3,many,TRBJ1-5,TGTGCCAGCAGCCGCTCACAGGGGTCTAATCAGCCCCAGCATTTT,CASSRSQGSNQPQHF
.,TRBV12-3/TRBV12-4,many,TRBJ1-1,TGTGCCAGCAGTTTAAGGGTCAGGGGAACTGAAGCTTTCTTT,CASSLRVRGTEAFF
.,TRBV7-9,many,TRBJ2-1,TGTGCCAGCAGCCAGGGACGAGAAGACAATGAGCAGTTCTTC,CASSQGREDNEQFF
.,TRBV18,many,TRBJ1-5,TGTGCCAGCTCACCCTCCAGGGGAACTAGCAATCAGCCCCAGCATTTT,CASSPSRGTSNQPQHF
.,TRBV11-2,many,TRBJ1-2,TGTGCCAGCAGCTTAAATTTATGGGGGGTTATGGAAAACTATGGCTACACCTTC,CASSLNLWGVMENYGYTF
TRBD2,TRBV6-2/TRBV6-3,many,TRBJ2-1,TGTGCCAGCAGCCTGACTAGCGGGAGGGCCTCCTACAATGAGCAGTTCTTC,CASSLTSGRASYNEQFF
.,TRBV12-3/TRBV12-4,many,TRBJ2-1,TGTGCCAGCACCTCGATGAACCGGGAGCAGTTCTTC,CASTSMNREQFF
.,TRBV30,many,TRBJ1-1,TGTGCCTGGAGTGTAAACCAGAACACTGAAGCTTTCTTT,CAWSVNQNTEAFF
.,TRBV4-3,many,TRBJ2-3,TGCGCCAGCAGCCAAGAATTGAAAGGGGCTTCCACAGATACGCAGTATTTT,CASSQELKGASTDTQYF
.,TRBV5-5,.,TRBJ1-1,TGTGCCAGCAGCCCCCGGGGGATGAACACTGAAGCTTTCTTT,CASSPRGMNTEAFF
TRBD2,TRBV12-3/TRBV12-4,many,TRBJ2-5,TGTGCCAGCAGTTTAGGGGTTAGCGGGGGCACCCAAGAGACCCAGTACTTC,CASSLGVSGGTQETQYF
.,TRBV30,few,TRBJ1-2,TGTGCCTGGAGTGTACCGGGCAGGGGACCCCACTTCTATGGCTACACCTTC,CAWSVPGRGPHFYGYTF
.,TRBV29-1,many,TRBJ1-5,TGCAGCGTCGCCGAGGCAGGAGTTGATCAGCCCCAGCATTTT,CSVAEAGVDQPQHF
.,TRBV20-1,many,TRBJ1-5,TGCAGTGCTAGAGATATTGAGGGAAATCAGCCCCAGCATTTT,CSARDIEGNQPQHF
.,TRBV7-2,many,TRBJ2-2,TGTGCCAGCCGAGTTCAGGGAAGCGCGAACACCGGGGAGCTGTTTTTT,CASRVQGSANTGELFF
TRBD2,TRBV9,many,TRBJ2-1,TGTGCCAGCAGCGTTGAGCGGGGGGGGGACAATGAGCAGTTCTTC,CASSVERGGDNEQFF
.,TRBV5-4,many,TRBJ2-5,TGTGCCAGCAGCTTGGGAGATCGAGAGACCCAGTACTTC,CASSLGDRETQYF